A selection of T cell receptor beta chains follows, all from one sample in a study of blood T cell repertoires in COVID-19. The method was immunoSEQ multiplex PCR; TCRdb's version includes in-frame clones alone and lacks a portion of them. The sample has a few hundred thousand clones; roughly 85% are singletons. Sample: peripheral blood. These receptors were obtained from a woman aged 18-35 years with acute or convalescent COVID-19. Both conserved end residues are part of each CDR3. The D gene is left open where the match is weak. Only some rows state a clone size, as once, few, many or a class for expanded clones.

. | TRBJ1-5 | TRBV7-2 | TRBD1 | TGTGCCAGCAGCCACAGGGGGGCGGGCAATCAGCCCCAGCATTTT | CASSHRGAGNQPQHF
. | TRBJ1-2 | TRBV5-6 | TRBD1 | TGTGCCAGCAGCATAACAGGGGATGAGGTCTATGGCTACACCTTC | CASSITGDEVYGYTF
. | TRBJ2-2 | TRBV5-6 | . | TGTGCCAGCAGCTTGCCTCCTAACACCGGGGAGCTGTTTTTT | CASSLPPNTGELFF
. | TRBJ1-2 | TRBV7-2 | . | TGTGCCAGCAGCCGGGGAGGGGTTACGTCTGGCTACACCTTC | CASSRGGVTSGYTF
. | TRBJ1-4 | TRBV5-8 | . | TGTGCCAGCAGCCTGTGGACAGACAATGAAAAACTGTTTTTT | CASSLWTDNEKLFF
. | TRBJ2-7 | TRBV5-4 | TRBD2 | TGTGCCAGCAGCTTCGGGACTAGCGGGCCTTCCTACGAGCAGTACTTC | CASSFGTSGPSYEQYF
. | TRBJ2-4 | TRBV28 | . | TGTGCCAGCAGCCCGAACAGGGCATGGCCCAAAAACATTCAGTACTTC | CASSPNRAWPKNIQYF
. | TRBJ1-1 | TRBV30 | . | TGTGCCTGGGCGACAGGCACTATGAACACTGAAGCTTTCTTT | CAWATGTMNTEAFF
. | TRBJ2-1 | TRBV6-6 | . | TGTGCCAGCAGTGCCATACAAACCGGGAGTAGGTATGAGCAGTTCTTC | CASSAIQTGSRYEQFF
. | TRBJ1-6 | TRBV28 | TRBD1 | TGTGCCAGCAGTATAGGGGGCCAAAATTCACCCCTCCACTTT | CASSIGGQNSPLHF
once | TRBJ1-6 | TRBV4-3 | . | TGCGCCAGCAGCCAAGATTCTAAGGACAGTCTTATTTCCAATTCACCCCTCCACTTT | CASSQDSKDSLISNSPLHF
. | TRBJ1-2 | TRBV25-1 | . | TGTGCCAGCAGTGATGGGGGGTTGAATCGTGGCTACACCTTC | CASSDGGLNRGYTF
. | TRBJ1-2 | TRBV6-5 | . | TGTGCCAGCACCAAGAGTCGACAGACAAACTATGGCTACACCTTC | CASTKSRQTNYGYTF